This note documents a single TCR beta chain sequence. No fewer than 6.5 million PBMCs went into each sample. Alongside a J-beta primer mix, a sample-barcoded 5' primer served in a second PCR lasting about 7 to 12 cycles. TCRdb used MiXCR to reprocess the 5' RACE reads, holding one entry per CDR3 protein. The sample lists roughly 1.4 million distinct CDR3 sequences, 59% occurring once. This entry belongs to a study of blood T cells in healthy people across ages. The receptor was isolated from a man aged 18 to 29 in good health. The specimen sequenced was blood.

The CDR3 coding sequence is TGTGCCAGCAGCCCGGGACTAGTGGGAGTGTACTACGAGCAGTACTTC. As protein: CASSPGLVGVYYEQYF. This rearrangement joins TRBV5-6 to TRBJ2-7; 8 nucleotides agree with TRBD2. From germline, CDR1 is SGHDT and CDR2 YYEEEE. The ends lost 4 bases at V and 3 bases at J; junction bases unmatched: 12. The length of the CDR3 is 16 residues.